The 25 T cell receptor beta chains listed next were all sequenced from one sample in a study of T cell clones after liver transplantation. Method: immunoSEQ multiplex PCR; TCRdb's copy keeps in-frame clones and lacks some. The sample consists of fewer than 80,000 clones, around 84% of them appearing once. Sequencing used CD4+ T cells from blood, obtained 48 months after liver transplant. The source is a human patient who received a liver transplant. Some T cells may be graft donor cells.

This clone was seen only once. The chain recombines TRBV5-6 with TRBJ1-2; D call uncertain. The CDR3 totals 14 residues. Germline values: CDR1 SGHDT, CDR2 YYEEEE. V dropped 0 bases and J dropped 6 bases, with 12 bases sitting between them. The CDR3 nucleotides are TGTGCCAGCAGCTTGGTAAGGGCTGGGCATGGCTACACCTTC. Translated: CASSLVRAGHGYTF.

Turning to this clone: This specimen includes other DNA sequences encoding the same CDR3. The genes are TRBV7-2 and TRBJ2-7, with unresolved D. The V end lost 4 bases, the J end lost 4 bases, and 8 bases lay between the germline ends. The CDR3 loop spans 12 amino acids. CDR1 is SGHTA, CDR2 FQGNSA, per germline. This CDR3 is CASSSPGYEQYF. In DNA, the CDR3 is TGTGCCAGCAGCTCCCCGGGTTACGAGCAGTACTTC.

The gene calls are TRBV27 and TRBJ1-6; no clear D. CDR3 length equals 15 residues. Germline V gene data show CDR1 as MNHEY and CDR2 as SMNVEV (reference sequence). The V end was cut by 9 bases, the J end by 4 bases, with 16 bases between. In DNA, the CDR3 is TGTGCCAGTCGCCTTCGGACCGATTATAATTCACCCCTCCACTTT. This gives the protein CASRLRTDYNSPLHF.

This clone was counted only a few times. This chain uses TRBV9 with TRBJ2-1; 10 bases fit TRBD1. This CDR3 comprises 14 residues. The V and J ends lost 4 bases and 8 bases, in that order; junction bases with no gene match: 6. The germline V gene has CDR1 SGDLS and CDR2 YYNGEE. The CDR3 loop is CASSSRDRGYEQFF. The CDR3 DNA reads TGTGCCAGCAGCAGCCGGGACAGGGGCTATGAGCAGTTCTTC.

This clone came up a few times. The J gene is TRBJ2-5, the V gene TRBV6-1; D is perhaps TRBD1 or TRBD2 (5 bases each). Germline CDR1 and CDR2: MNHNS and SASEGT. CDR3 size: 17 residues. Trimming stripped 1 base from V and 5 bases from J, with 20 bases between. CDR3 bases: TGTGCCAGCAGTGAAGGGGACCGGCATCGGTTTGGTGAGACCCAGTACTTC. Its protein product is CASSEGDRHRFGETQYF.

This clone is a singleton in its sample. This chain uses TRBV2 with TRBJ2-5; D remains ambiguous. The germline V gene encodes CDR1 SNHLY and CDR2 FYNNEI. V lost 8 bases and J 1 base, leaving 8 bases between the germline ends. The CDR3 is made up of 12 amino acids. The CDR3 DNA follows: TGTGCCAGCGCCCAGACCCAAGAGACCCAGTACTTC. Amino acids: CASAQTQETQYF.

This clone was found a few times. The chain is built from TRBV18 and TRBJ1-4; TRBD1 matches at 10 bases. The CDR3 is made up of 17 amino acids. Germline loops: CDR1 KGHSH, CDR2 LQKENI. V trimming: 0 bases; J trimming: 8 bases; junction bases outside the gene matches: 9. The CDR3 reads CASSPPAGQGFEEKLFF. The DNA of the CDR3 is TGTGCCAGCTCACCACCTGCGGGACAGGGGTTCGAGGAAAAACTGTTTTTT. The full variable domain, in which reference TRBV18 and TRBJ1-4 provide the parts outside the CDR3, is NAGVMQNPRHLVRRRGQEARLRCSPMKGHSHVYWYRQLPEEGLKFMVYLQKENIIDESGMPKERFSAEFPKEGPSILRIQQVVRGDSAAYFCASSPPAGQGFEEKLFFGSGTQLSVL.

The chain is built from TRBV6-1 and TRBJ2-2; D perhaps matches TRBD2 (5 bases). V lost 7 bases and J lost 5, with 14 bases in between. The CDR3 spans 14 residues. From germline, CDR1 is MNHNS and CDR2 SASEGT. CDR3 sequence reads: CASNLLVVTGELFF. The DNA of the CDR3 is TGTGCCAGCAATTTACTAGTGGTAACCGGGGAGCTGTTTTTT.

The chain uses TRBV29-1 and TRBJ1-4; D gene ambiguous. This CDR3 region has 14 residues. Trimming pared 6 bases from V and 5 bases from J, leaving 16 bases between. Per germline, CDR1 SQVTM and CDR2 ANQGSEA. The CDR3 protein is CSVRERVGNEKLFF. The DNA of the CDR3 is TGCAGCGTCCGGGAGCGGGTGGGAAATGAAAAACTGTTTTTT.

The rearrangement uses TRBV6-4 and TRBJ2-1; TRBD1 matches at 7 bases. CDR3 length: 15 amino acids. V was pared by 7 bases and J by 3 bases, with 9 bases of the junction left unmatched. The V gene's germline CDR1 is MRHNA and CDR2 SNTAGT. CDR3 DNA sequence: TGTGCCAGCACGCCCGGACAGGTTCTCTACAATGAGCAGTTCTTC. Translation: CASTPGQVLYNEQFF.

The chain links TRBV4-3 to TRBJ2-1, with D uncertain. Germline V gives CDR1 LGHNA, CDR2 YSLEER. The V end lost 0 bases, the J end lost 5 bases, and 8 bases lay between the germline ends. The CDR3 is 14 amino acids. The CDR3 loop is CASSQEGANNEQFF. The DNA of the CDR3 is TGCGCCAGCAGCCAAGAAGGCGCGAACAATGAGCAGTTCTTC.

The V gene is TRBV7-2, the J gene TRBJ2-1; TRBD2 might be the D (7 bases). V shed 3 bases and J shed 1 base, with 10 bases lying between them. CDR1 and CDR2 (germline): SGHTA, FQGNSA. CDR3 length: 15 amino acids. In DNA, the CDR3 is TGTGCCAGCAGCTTTAGGGGGGGGTCCTACAATGAGCAGTTCTTC. Protein sequence: CASSFRGGSYNEQFF.

V gene TRBV28 combines with J gene TRBJ2-4; TRBD1 matches 7 bases. The ends lost 6 bases at V and 3 bases at J; junction bases unmatched: 8. CDR1 is MDHEN and CDR2 is SYDVKM in the germline V gene. CDR3 length: 15 residues. The CDR3 nucleotides are TGTGCCAGCAGCTTAGGGGGCGCGATCAAAAACATTCAGTACTTC. Its protein product is CASSLGGAIKNIQYF.

V is TRBV18 and J is TRBJ2-1; D is possibly TRBD1 (6 bases). V shed 3 bases and J shed 5 bases, with 14 bases lying between them. CDR3 length: 15 residues. In germline, CDR1 is KGHSH, CDR2 LQKENI. This chain's CDR3 is CASSPTLGADNEQFF. The DNA for the CDR3 is TGTGCCAGCTCACCGACTTTGGGGGCCGACAATGAGCAGTTCTTC.

The genes are TRBV29-1 and TRBJ2-2, with D perhaps assigned TRBD1 or TRBD2 (5 bases each). The CDR3 runs to 15 residues. CDR1 and CDR2 (germline): SQVTM, ANQGSEA. Trimming left V 6 bases short and J 4 bases short, with 18 bases between. The CDR3 region has the DNA TGCAGCGTAGACGGGACGGGAACCGGCACCGGGGAGCTGTTTTTT. Amino acid sequence: CSVDGTGTGTGELFF.

The chain links TRBV19 to TRBJ1-1, with TRBD1 matching over 7 bases. Germline trimming cut 6 bases from V and 5 bases from J; bases unmatched to any gene: 12. The CDR3 loop spans 15 amino acids. Germline V lookup: CDR1 LNHDA, CDR2 SQIVND (reference sequence). CDR3 in amino acids: CASSQGVPMSTEAFF. The DNA for the CDR3 is TGTGCCAGTAGCCAGGGGGTCCCCATGAGTACTGAAGCTTTCTTT.

This clone was detected once. The rearrangement links TRBV28 to TRBJ2-7; D unclear. Trimming took 5 bases from V and 2 from J, leaving 16 bases between them. Germline V gene lookup returns CDR1 MDHEN and CDR2 SYDVKM. The CDR3 is 15 residues long. The CDR3 DNA reads TGTGCCAGCAGTCCTGGTGGGGTCTGGGCCTACGAGCAGTACTTC. This codes for CASSPGGVWAYEQYF.

V is TRBV18 and J is TRBJ2-3; 12 nucleotides line up with TRBD2. This CDR3 has 15 residues. V was pared by 5 bases and J by 6 bases, with 6 bases of the junction left unmatched. Germline V gene data show CDR1 as KGHSH and CDR2 as LQKENI. CDR3 amino acids: CASSGRLAGADTQYF. The CDR3 DNA follows: TGTGCCAGCTCAGGGCGACTAGCGGGGGCTGATACGCAGTATTTT.

The rearrangement links TRBV5-5 to TRBJ2-1; the D call may be TRBD1 or TRBD2 (5 bases each). Trimming left V 1 base short and J 6 bases short, with 17 bases between. In germline, CDR1 is SGHKS, CDR2 YYEKEE (reference sequence). The length of the CDR3 is 16 residues. CDR3 in amino acids: CASSLRPESGGNEQFF. In DNA form, the CDR3 reads TGTGCCAGCAGCTTGCGCCCAGAGAGTGGGGGCAATGAGCAGTTCTTC.

Note on this clone: A junction end diverges from the germline sequence, so it may reflect a read error. V usage is TRBV6-6 and J usage is TRBJ2-1, with D perhaps matching TRBD1 or TRBD2 (6 bases each). This CDR3 contains 16 residues. CDR1 and CDR2 from the germline V gene are MNHNY and SVGAGI (reference sequence). The CDR3 DNA reads TGTGCCAGCAGATACTTAGGACCGGGGGCGTACAATGAGCAGTTCTTC. Translated, it gives CASRYLGPGAYNEQFF.

V usage is TRBV7-9 and J usage is TRBJ2-7; no clear D. The germline V and J ends were trimmed by 1 base and 4 bases, with 8 bases remaining between them. CDR1 and CDR2 from the germline V gene are SEHNR and FQNEAQ (reference sequence). The CDR3 is 13 amino acids. The CDR3 DNA reads as TGTGCCAGCAGCTTAGGGCAGTGGTACGAGCAGTACTTC. Protein product: CASSLGQWYEQYF.

The CDR3 here is CASSWDTNYGYTF. Written as DNA, the CDR3 is TGTGCCAGCAGCTGGGATACTAACTATGGCTACACCTTC. The chain carries TRBV5-4 and TRBJ1-2; D gene uncertain. The ends were cut back, 3 bases at V and 0 bases at J, with 6 bases in the middle. The CDR3 loop spans 13 amino acids. From germline, CDR1 is SGHNT and CDR2 YYREEE (reference sequence).

The chain combines TRBV6-1 with TRBJ1-5; D may be TRBD1 (5 bases). The V gene's germline CDR1 is MNHNS and CDR2 SASEGT. The CDR3 has 14 residues. Deletions cut 4 bases from V and 3 bases from J, with 10 bases between. CDR3 DNA: TGTGCCAGCAGTGGGGGCAGTATCAATCAGCCCCAGCATTTT. Amino acids: CASSGGSINQPQHF.

The CDR3: CASSPTGGDYGYTF. The CDR3 DNA follows: TGCGCCAGCAGCCCAACTGGGGGGGACTATGGCTACACCTTC. The rearrangement joins TRBV4-3 to TRBJ1-2, with D perhaps TRBD1 (5 bases). The V end was cut by 4 bases, the J end by 3 bases, with 12 bases between. The CDR3 loop spans 14 amino acids. The germline V gene has CDR1 LGHNA and CDR2 YSLEER.

The V and J genes are TRBV5-5 and TRBJ1-5, with a possible D match to TRBD1 (5 bases). V lost 2 bases and J 4 bases, leaving 10 bases between the germline ends. Per germline, CDR1 SGHKS and CDR2 YYEKEE (reference sequence). This CDR3 spans 14 amino acids. CDR3 amino acids: CASSLEQANQPQHF. The CDR3 nucleotides read TGTGCCAGCAGCTTAGAACAGGCTAATCAGCCCCAGCATTTT.